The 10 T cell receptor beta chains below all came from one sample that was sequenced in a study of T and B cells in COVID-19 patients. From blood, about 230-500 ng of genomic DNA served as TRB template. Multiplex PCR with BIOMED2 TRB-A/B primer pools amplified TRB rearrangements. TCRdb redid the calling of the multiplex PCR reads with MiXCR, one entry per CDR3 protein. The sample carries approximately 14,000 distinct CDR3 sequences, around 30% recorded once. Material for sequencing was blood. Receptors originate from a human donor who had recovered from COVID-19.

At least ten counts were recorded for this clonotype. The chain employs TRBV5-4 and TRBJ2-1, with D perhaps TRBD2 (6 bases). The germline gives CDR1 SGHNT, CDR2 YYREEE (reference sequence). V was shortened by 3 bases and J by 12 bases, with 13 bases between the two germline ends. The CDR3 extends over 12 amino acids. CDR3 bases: TGTGCCAGCAGCTCCGGGTGGCGGGGGCAGTTCTTC. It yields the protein CASSSGWRGQFF.

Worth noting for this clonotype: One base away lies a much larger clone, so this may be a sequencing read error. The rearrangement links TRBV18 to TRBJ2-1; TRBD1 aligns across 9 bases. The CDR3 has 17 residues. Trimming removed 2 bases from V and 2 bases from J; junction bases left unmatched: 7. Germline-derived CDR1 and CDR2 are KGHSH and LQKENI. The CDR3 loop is CASSPSRDRGTYNEQFF. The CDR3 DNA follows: TGTGCCAGCTCACCATCGCGCGACAGGGGGACCTACAATGAGCAGTTCTTC.

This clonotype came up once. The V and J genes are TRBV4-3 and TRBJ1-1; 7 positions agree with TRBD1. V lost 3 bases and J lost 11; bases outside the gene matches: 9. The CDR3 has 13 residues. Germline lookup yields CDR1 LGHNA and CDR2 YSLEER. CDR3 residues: CASSHPSTGMAFF. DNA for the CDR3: TGCGCCAGCAGCCATCCATCGACAGGGATGGCTTTCTTT.

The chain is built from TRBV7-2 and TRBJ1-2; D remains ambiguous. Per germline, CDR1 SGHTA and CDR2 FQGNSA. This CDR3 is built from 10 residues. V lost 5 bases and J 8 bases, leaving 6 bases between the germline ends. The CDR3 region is CASSMIGYTF. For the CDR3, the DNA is TGTGCCAGCAGCATGATAGGCTACACCTTC.

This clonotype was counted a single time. The DNA of the CDR3 is TGTGCCAGCAGTCCTGCGGGGACTCTCCTTGGCGGAAACACCATATATTTT. It yields the protein CASSPAGTLLGGNTIYF. The V gene is TRBV6-1, the J gene TRBJ1-3; TRBD1 is a possible D gene (5 bases). This CDR3 region has 17 residues. Germline assignment: CDR1 MNHNS and CDR2 SASEGT. Trimming took off 5 bases at V and 4 bases at J, with 21 bases between the two ends.

The DNA for the CDR3 is TGTGCCACCAGCAGAGATGGGCGGGTCCGAGTATTCTTT. Protein sequence: CATSRDGRVRVFF. The chain employs TRBV15 and TRBJ1-1; D remains unclear. This CDR3 spans 13 amino acids. Trimming left V 0 bases short and J 14 bases short, with 16 bases between. Germline assignment: CDR1 LNHNV and CDR2 YYDKDF (reference sequence).

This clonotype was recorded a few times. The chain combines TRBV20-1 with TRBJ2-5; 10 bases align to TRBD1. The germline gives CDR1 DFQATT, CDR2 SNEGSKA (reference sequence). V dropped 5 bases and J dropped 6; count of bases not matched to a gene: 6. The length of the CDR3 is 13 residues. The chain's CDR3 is CSAYDRGRKTQYF. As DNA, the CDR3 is TGCAGTGCTTACGACAGGGGGCGGAAGACCCAGTACTTC.

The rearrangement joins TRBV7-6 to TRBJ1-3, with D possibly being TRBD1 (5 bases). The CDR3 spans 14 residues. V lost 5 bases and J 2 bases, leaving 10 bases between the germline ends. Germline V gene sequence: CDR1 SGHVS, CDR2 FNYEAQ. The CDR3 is CASSMPGTGNTIYF. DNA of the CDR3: TGTGCCAGCAGCATGCCAGGGACTGGAAACACCATATATTTT.

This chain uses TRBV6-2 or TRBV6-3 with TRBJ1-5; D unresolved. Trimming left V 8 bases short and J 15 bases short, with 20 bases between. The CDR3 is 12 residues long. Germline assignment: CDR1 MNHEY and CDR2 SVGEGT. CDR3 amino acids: CASRGVGEKRHF. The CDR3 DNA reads TGTGCCAGCCGTGGCGTCGGGGAAAAGAGGCATTTT.

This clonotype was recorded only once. The CDR3 is CASSRTSGGTNTGELFF. The CDR3 DNA follows: TGTGCCAGCAGTAGGACTAGCGGGGGAACGAACACCGGGGAGCTGTTTTTT. The rearrangement uses TRBV7-2 and TRBJ2-2, with 13 nucleotides matching TRBD2. The CDR3 totals 17 residues. Trimming took 6 bases from V and 0 from J; bases not matched to a gene: 4. Per germline, CDR1 SGHTA and CDR2 FQGNSA. The full variable domain, with the rest looked up from reference TRBV7-2 and TRBJ2-2, is GAGVSQSPSNKVTEKGKDVELRCDPISGHTALYWYRQSLGQGLEFLIYFQGNSAPDKSGLPSDRFSAERTGGSVSTLTIQRTQQEDSAVYLCASSRTSGGTNTGELFFGEGSRLTVL.